The 30 T cell receptor beta chains reported below all come from one sample, sequenced in a study of T cells after yellow fever vaccination (dated by TCRdb to about 2019). Library generation was performed with 5' RACE. Reads for this sample came from an Illumina NovaSeq 6000. Using fastp at Q25 and MiXCR, TCRdb reprocessed the public reads and kept productive beta chains. Rows are combined by CDR3 protein, so each entry shows the most common genes and DNA. The sample data list 300,000 to 350,000 distinct CDR3 sequences, and roughly 4.3% of these were observed just once. Less than 25% of the sample rests with the top ten. What the treatment or condition label conveys for this sample: live attenuated yellow fever vaccine strain. The material sequenced was PBMCs, taken 5 days after the yellow fever booster vaccination. The receptors come from a man aged 18 to 29 who received the YFV17D yellow fever vaccine.

The J gene is TRBJ2-1, the V gene TRBV2; D may be TRBD2 (6 bases). Germline V gives CDR1 SNHLY, CDR2 FYNNEI. The CDR3 runs to 11 residues. Trimming removed 6 bases at V and 9 bases at J, with 9 bases between. CDR3 protein: CASRQEGEQFF. CDR3 in DNA: TGTGCCAGCAGGCAGGAGGGTGAGCAGTTCTTC.

This clonotype was observed a few times. This rearrangement joins TRBV4-1 to TRBJ2-3; D gene unclear. V lost 1 base, J lost 5 bases, and 10 bases lay in between. The CDR3 is 14 amino acids. Germline CDR1 and CDR2: MGHRA and YSYEKL. CDR3 sequence (DNA): TGCGCCAGCAGCCAAGTGTCAGACAAAGATACGCAGTATTTT. Translated, it gives CASSQVSDKDTQYF.

This clonotype was seen more than once but under ten times. This chain connects TRBV5-1 to TRBJ1-3, with D hard to call. CDR3 size: 17 residues. Germline V CDR1 and CDR2: SGHRS, YFSETQ. V lost 0 bases and J lost 0, with 13 bases in between. CDR3 nucleotides: TGCGCCAGCAGCTTGGGAGACATCGTGAGCTCTGGAAACACCATATATTTT. Protein sequence: CASSLGDIVSSGNTIYF.

The rearrangement links TRBV4-3 to TRBJ2-2; weak D call: TRBD2 (6 bases). Trimming pared 0 bases from V and 0 bases from J, leaving 11 bases between. Per the germline V gene, CDR1 is LGHNA and CDR2 is YSLEER. The CDR3 contains 17 residues. CDR3 sequence: CASSQDPGGANTGELFF. In DNA form, the CDR3 reads TGCGCCAGCAGCCAAGATCCGGGCGGGGCGAACACCGGGGAGCTGTTTTTT.

This clonotype has a handful of counts. The rearrangement joins TRBV5-1 to TRBJ2-2; D gene uncertain. CDR1 SGHRS and CDR2 YFSETQ come from the germline V gene. The CDR3 spans 17 residues. V dropped 0 bases and J dropped 6 bases, with 18 bases sitting between them. In nucleotides, the CDR3 is TGCGCCAGCAGCTTGGCCCTCCGGGCTGAGGTGGCCGGGGAGCTGTTTTTT. Its translation is CASSLALRAEVAGELFF.

This clonotype came up a few times. This chain connects TRBV30 to TRBJ2-3; D unresolved. Germline lookup yields CDR1 GTSNPN and CDR2 SVGIG (reference sequence). The CDR3 is made up of 13 amino acids. The CDR3 nucleotides are TGTGCTTTGGAGAGGCCAAACACAGATACGCAGTATTTT. It is translated as CALERPNTDTQYF.

This clonotype was observed at least ten times. The chain combines TRBV6-1 with TRBJ2-2; TRBD2 matches 8 bases. The CDR3 is made up of 15 amino acids. V lost 7 bases, J lost 10 bases, and 14 bases stayed unmatched. Germline-derived CDR1 and CDR2 are MNHNS and SASEGT. The CDR3 sequence is CASIRNVQRGSELFF. CDR3 DNA: TGTGCCAGCATTAGAAACGTCCAGCGGGGGTCGGAGCTGTTTTTT.

This clonotype has ten or more counts. The chain links TRBV27 to TRBJ2-7; possible D gene TRBD1, 5 bases. From germline, CDR1 is MNHEY and CDR2 SMNVEV (reference sequence). V was cut by 4 bases and J by 2 bases, with 15 bases left in between. CDR3 length: 15 residues. The CDR3 DNA is TGTGCCAGCAGTTGGGGCCCGGGCGGAGCCTACGAGCAGTACGTC. As protein: CASSWGPGGAYEQYV.

This clonotype was observed at least ten times. The chain links TRBV7-6 to TRBJ2-5, with TRBD2 matching over 8 bases. Germline lookup yields CDR1 SGHVS and CDR2 FNYEAQ. The CDR3 length is 15 residues. The J segment lost 1 base and the V segment lost 5 bases, leaving 6 bases of the junction unmatched. CDR3: CASSRGGTLQETQYF. CDR3 DNA: TGTGCCAGCAGCCGCGGGGGGACCCTCCAAGAGACCCAGTACTTC.

This clonotype was found many times. The J gene is TRBJ2-2, the V gene TRBV18, with D possibly being TRBD1 (6 bases). CDR3 length: 14 residues. Between the trimmed V and J ends, which lost 1 base and 4 bases, there was a span of 7 bases. Per germline, CDR1 KGHSH and CDR2 LQKENI. The CDR3 DNA sequence: TGTGCCAGCTCACCACGGACAGTCACCGGGGAGCTGTTTTTT. As protein: CASSPRTVTGELFF.

This sequence joins TRBV19 and TRBJ2-3, with no clear D. The germline V gene has CDR1 LNHDA and CDR2 SQIVND (reference sequence). Trimming cost V 3 bases and J 2 bases, with 9 bases left between them. This CDR3 region has 14 residues. The CDR3 reads CASSIGPSTDTQYF. CDR3 DNA sequence: TGTGCCAGTAGTATTGGACCATCCACAGATACGCAGTATTTT.

This clonotype was counted at least ten times. V gene TRBV11-2 combines with J gene TRBJ1-2; TRBD1 matches at 9 bases. J was trimmed by 4 bases and V by 5 bases; bases with no gene match: 8. Germline lookup yields CDR1 SGHAT and CDR2 FQNNGV. The CDR3 loop spans 15 amino acids. CDR3 sequence reads: CASSGYRGLGYGYTF. In DNA form, the CDR3 reads TGTGCCAGCAGCGGGTACAGGGGGCTCGGCTATGGCTACACCTTC.

The chain is built from TRBV5-1 and TRBJ2-1; perhaps TRBD2 as D (7 bases). Deletions cut 3 bases from V and 7 bases from J, with 11 bases between. This CDR3 spans 13 amino acids. CDR1 is SGHRS and CDR2 is YFSETQ in the germline V gene. The CDR3 reads CASSWRGRNEQFF. The CDR3 bases are TGCGCCAGCAGCTGGCGGGGGCGAAATGAGCAGTTCTTC.

The chain couples TRBV5-1 to TRBJ1-1; D gene uncertain. V lost 3 bases and J 4 bases, leaving 16 bases between the germline ends. The germline V gene has CDR1 SGHRS and CDR2 YFSETQ. This CDR3 region has 15 residues. The CDR3 here is CASSSIDLRATEAFF. The CDR3 DNA sequence: TGCGCCAGCAGCTCGATAGACTTGAGGGCCACTGAAGCTTTCTTT.

Turning to this clonotype: One end of the junction is discordant with germline, which a read error may explain. The rearrangement links TRBV19 to TRBJ2-3, with TRBD2 identical over 9 bases. CDR1 is LNHDA and CDR2 is SQIVND in the germline V gene (reference sequence). The CDR3 runs 15 residues. CDR3 region: CASSNGGGATHTQYF. In DNA, the CDR3 is TGTGCCAGTAGTAACGGCGGGGGGGCCACACATACGCAGTATTTT.

This clonotype showed up just a few times. This chain uses TRBV5-1 with TRBJ1-4; no clear D gene. CDR3 size: 16 residues. V was cut by 4 bases and J by 7 bases, with 20 bases left in between. Germline CDR1 SGHRS, CDR2 YFSETQ. The CDR3 loop is CASSRNGPLGGEKLFF. CDR3 bases: TGCGCCAGCAGCAGGAACGGACCCCTCGGAGGTGAAAAACTGTTTTTT.

V is TRBV7-9 and J is TRBJ1-2, with unresolved D. CDR1 and CDR2 from the germline V gene are SEHNR and FQNEAQ (reference sequence). The CDR3 runs to 15 residues. Trimming removed 1 base at V and 4 bases at J, with 13 bases between. CDR3 in amino acids: CASSLGRVEFYGYTF. In DNA, the CDR3 is TGTGCCAGCAGCTTAGGCCGGGTAGAGTTCTATGGCTACACCTTC.

The chain links TRBV7-9 to TRBJ2-1; 7 bases agree with TRBD2. Germline CDR1 and CDR2: SEHNR and FQNEAQ (reference sequence). The V segment lost 4 bases and the J segment 9 bases; nucleotides outside the gene matches: 12. The length of the CDR3 is 15 residues. CDR3 protein: CASSSLAGPSGEQFF. CDR3 DNA sequence: TGTGCCAGCAGCTCCTTAGCGGGCCCTTCCGGTGAGCAGTTCTTC.

The rearrangement joins TRBV5-6 to TRBJ2-5, with 8 bases that match TRBD1. V lost 0 bases and J lost 5; bases outside the gene matches: 6. CDR1 is SGHDT, CDR2 YYEEEE, per germline. The CDR3 totals 15 residues. Written as DNA, the CDR3 is TGTGCCAGCAGCTTGGTTGGACAGGGACGGGAGACCCAGTACTTC. This gives the protein CASSLVGQGRETQYF.

The rearrangement uses TRBV10-3 and TRBJ2-5, with 12 bases matching TRBD2. The CDR3 contains 17 residues. V shed 3 bases, J shed 2 bases, and the junction held 7 bases outside the gene matches. CDR1 ENHRY and CDR2 SYGVKD come from the germline V gene. The CDR3: CAISEHTTSGGQETQYF. For the CDR3, the DNA is TGTGCCATCAGTGAACATACAACTAGCGGGGGGCAAGAGACCCAGTACTTC.

This clonotype was counted at least ten times. The chain carries TRBV6-5 and TRBJ2-5; 8 nucleotides align to TRBD2. The CDR3 length is 16 residues. With V trimmed by 5 bases and J by 0 bases, 8 bases remained unmatched. CDR1 and CDR2 from the germline V gene are MNHEY and SVGAGI. The CDR3 DNA is TGTGCCAGCAGTCCAGCGGGGGACCCGTACCAAGAGACCCAGTACTTC. It specifies CASSPAGDPYQETQYF.

V is TRBV20-1 and J is TRBJ1-6, with D perhaps matching TRBD1 (5 bases). The CDR3 runs to 12 residues. With 8 bases removed from V and 7 bases from J, the gap between germline ends came to 12 bases. The V gene's germline CDR1 is DFQATT and CDR2 SNEGSKA (reference sequence). CDR3 protein: CSTGTVNSPLHF. The CDR3 nucleotides are TGCAGTACCGGGACGGTCAATTCACCCCTCCACTTT.

This clonotype was recorded a few times. This sequence joins TRBV7-8 and TRBJ2-1; 11 bases fit TRBD2. The ends lost 4 bases at V and 5 bases at J; junction bases unmatched: 19. The CDR3 extends over 20 amino acids. CDR1 is SGHVS and CDR2 is FQNEAQ in the germline V gene. The CDR3 nucleotides read TGTGCCAGCAGCTGGACAGGGCTGTCTGGACTAGCGGGTTTGAACAATGAGCAGTTCTTC. Protein product: CASSWTGLSGLAGLNNEQFF.

The J gene is TRBJ1-2, the V gene TRBV6-1; D unclear. Germline V gives CDR1 MNHNS, CDR2 SASEGT. The CDR3 covers 12 residues. V lost 9 bases to trimming and J lost 12 bases, with 20 bases between them. In DNA, the CDR3 is TGTGCCAGTACCGACGTCCCGCCTTTGAACACCTTC. Protein: CASTDVPPLNTF.

The sample holds many counts of this clonotype. This chain connects TRBV5-6 to TRBJ2-2; TRBD1 agrees at 7 bases. Germline V gives CDR1 SGHDT, CDR2 YYEEEE. The CDR3 consists of 15 residues. J gave up 4 bases and V 0 bases, and 3 bases lay outside the gene matches. The DNA of the CDR3 is TGTGCCAGCAGCTTGGAGGGGGCAGTCACCGGGGAGCTGTTTTTT. Translated, it gives CASSLEGAVTGELFF.

The genes are TRBV28 and TRBJ1-5, with a possible D match to TRBD1 (6 bases). Per germline, CDR1 MDHEN and CDR2 SYDVKM. Trimming stripped 4 bases from V and 7 bases from J, with 23 bases between. The CDR3 has 17 residues. DNA of the CDR3: TGTGCCAGCAGTTCTTACGGCTCCCTCACAGGGAAACAGCCCCAGCATTTT. Its translation: CASSSYGSLTGKQPQHF.

In its sample, this clonotype was seen many times. The chain is built from TRBV7-3 and TRBJ1-2; D perhaps matches TRBD1 (6 bases). Germline CDR1 SGHTA, CDR2 FQGTGA. Deletions cut 0 bases from V and 8 bases from J, with 13 bases between. This CDR3 is 14 amino acids long. The CDR3 reads CASSLTGPGEGYTF. In DNA, the CDR3 is TGTGCCAGCAGCTTAACGGGGCCAGGGGAAGGCTACACCTTC.

Many counts were recorded for this clonotype. The V and J genes are TRBV4-1 and TRBJ1-1; possibly TRBD1 for D (5 bases). CDR1 is MGHRA and CDR2 is YSYEKL in the germline V gene. The CDR3 has 14 amino acids. V dropped 1 base and J dropped 7 bases, with 13 bases sitting between them. The DNA for the CDR3 is TGCGCCAGCAGCCAAGCCCGCCCGGGGGATGAAGCTTTCTTT. Its translation: CASSQARPGDEAFF.

The chain uses TRBV6-1 and TRBJ1-4; D gene ambiguous. The germline V and J ends were trimmed by 6 bases and 8 bases, with 16 bases remaining between them. Germline V lookup: CDR1 MNHNS, CDR2 SASEGT. CDR3 length equals 14 residues. The CDR3 loop reads CASRQQQLGEKLFF. In DNA, the CDR3 is TGTGCCAGCAGACAACAGCAGTTGGGGGAAAAACTGTTTTTT.

This clonotype has at least ten counts. The gene calls are TRBV5-1 and TRBJ1-1; no clear D. The V gene lost 2 bases and the J gene lost 1 base, with 15 bases spanning the gap. This CDR3 has 16 residues. Germline CDR1 and CDR2: SGHRS and YFSETQ. CDR3 nucleotide sequence: TGCGCCAGCAGCTTCGAAGCTCGCGTGAGGAACACTGAAGCTTTCTTT. Its protein product is CASSFEARVRNTEAFF.